One sample yielded the 29 T cell receptor beta chains listed below, sequenced in a study of blood T cell repertoires in COVID-19. Here immunoSEQ multiplex PCR was the method, and the copy in TCRdb shows in-frame clones only, minus some. The table shows over 150,000 clones, with approximately 80% occurring only once. The sequencing sample was made of peripheral blood. All receptors come from a human donor in a cohort sampled during active COVID-19.

In DNA, the CDR3 is TGCGCCAGCAGCCCCGGGACAGGGGCAGGGGAAAAACTGTTTTTT. Amino acids: CASSPGTGAGEKLFF. The chain combines TRBV5-1 with TRBJ1-4; 10 bases agree with TRBD1. The J segment lost 8 bases and the V segment lost 4 bases, leaving 8 bases of the junction unmatched. The CDR3 totals 15 residues. Germline-derived CDR1 and CDR2 are SGHRS and YFSETQ. The entire variable domain, with the rest obtained from reference TRBV5-1 and TRBJ1-4, is as follows: KAGVTQTPRYLIKTRGQQVTLSCSPISGHRSVSWYQQTPGQGLQFLFEYFSETQRNKGNFPGRFSGRQFSNSRSEMNVSTLELGDSALYLCASSPGTGAGEKLFFGSGTQLSVL.

The chain joins TRBV4-1 to TRBJ1-4; no clear D. The CDR3 runs to 15 residues. V lost 1 base and J lost 0, with 6 bases in between. Per the germline V gene, CDR1 is MGHRA and CDR2 is YSYEKL. The CDR3 region is CASSQVRATNEKLFF. The CDR3 DNA is TGCGCCAGCAGCCAAGTGCGAGCAACTAATGAAAAACTGTTTTTT.

The genes are TRBV5-4 and TRBJ2-2, with 7 positions matching TRBD2. The CDR3 spans 16 residues. J was trimmed by 2 bases and V by 2 bases; bases with no gene match: 6. Germline assignment: CDR1 SGHNT and CDR2 YYREEE (reference sequence). The CDR3 DNA is TGTGCCAGCAGCTTAGTGAGCGGGGTCAACACCGGGGAGCTGTTTTTT. Translation: CASSLVSGVNTGELFF.

This clone has just a few counts. The chain joins TRBV28 to TRBJ1-2, with D hard to call. Germline-derived CDR1 and CDR2 are MDHEN and SYDVKM. V lost 4 bases and J 5 bases, leaving 17 bases between the germline ends. The CDR3 is 15 residues long. The CDR3 DNA is TGTGCCAGCAGTTCTATCAATCCCAGGCCATATGGCTACACCTTC. Amino acid sequence: CASSSINPRPYGYTF.

The rearrangement uses TRBV5-1 and TRBJ2-3, with a weak D call TRBD2 (6 bases). Germline V gene lookup returns CDR1 SGHRS and CDR2 YFSETQ. Trimming pared 4 bases from V and 2 bases from J, leaving 11 bases between. This CDR3 has 14 residues. The CDR3: CASSDGGDTDTQYF. In DNA form, the CDR3 reads TGCGCCAGCAGCGACGGGGGAGACACAGATACGCAGTATTTT. Full variable domain (rest looked up from reference TRBV5-1 and TRBJ2-3): KAGVTQTPRYLIKTRGQQVTLSCSPISGHRSVSWYQQTPGQGLQFLFEYFSETQRNKGNFPGRFSGRQFSNSRSEMNVSTLELGDSALYLCASSDGGDTDTQYFGPGTRLTVL.

The chain links TRBV11-2 to TRBJ1-2; D unclear. Germline loops: CDR1 SGHAT, CDR2 FQNNGV. The CDR3 has 13 amino acids. The V end lost 4 bases, the J end lost 5 bases, and 11 bases lay between the germline ends. CDR3 coding DNA: TGTGCCAGCAGCTCACTTCGGTCATATGGCTACACCTTC. Translating gives CASSSLRSYGYTF.

This clone was picked up a small number of times. The chain joins TRBV3-1 (or the pseudogene TRBV3-2) to TRBJ1-1, with TRBD1 as a possible D gene (5 bases). The CDR3 totals 14 residues. V gave up 4 bases and J gave up 3 bases, with 12 bases separating them. The germline V gene has CDR1 LGHDT and CDR2 YNNKEL (reference sequence). The CDR3 DNA sequence: TGTGCCAGCAGCCCCGGGGGAGGGTACACTGAAGCTTTCTTT. This codes for CASSPGGGYTEAFF.

This chain uses TRBV13 with TRBJ1-5; D is perhaps TRBD1 (5 bases). The germline V and J ends were trimmed by 4 bases and 6 bases, with 7 bases remaining between them. CDR1 and CDR2 (germline): PRHDT, FYEKMQ (reference sequence). This CDR3 comprises 12 residues. CDR3 nucleotide sequence: TGTGCCAGCAGCTCCGGGGGTCAGCCCCAGCATTTT. As protein: CASSSGGQPQHF.

The chain joins TRBV19 to TRBJ2-7; possible D gene TRBD2, 6 bases. Trimming pared 1 base from V and 0 bases from J, leaving 13 bases between. The CDR3 length is 16 residues. The germline CDR1 and CDR2 sequences are LNHDA and SQIVND (reference sequence). The CDR3 DNA sequence: TGTGCCAGTAGTATAGTCGGGGGAAGAGGCTCCTACGAGCAGTACTTC. Amino acids: CASSIVGGRGSYEQYF.

This chain uses TRBV7-9 with TRBJ2-1; D gene uncertain. Between the trimmed V and J ends, which lost 2 bases and 3 bases, there was a span of 5 bases. The germline CDR1 and CDR2 sequences are SEHNR and FQNEAQ (reference sequence). This CDR3 spans 13 amino acids. CDR3 sequence: CASSLNSYNEQFF. In DNA form, the CDR3 reads TGTGCCAGCAGCTTAAACAGCTACAATGAGCAGTTCTTC.

This clone was counted once. The V and J genes are TRBV2 and TRBJ2-5; the match to TRBD2 covers 12 bases. With V trimmed by 6 bases and J by 6 bases, 8 bases remained unmatched. Germline V lookup: CDR1 SNHLY, CDR2 FYNNEI. The CDR3 runs to 15 residues. CDR3 nucleotides: TGTGCCAGCAGGGTGGGACTAGCGGGTATGAAGACCCAGTACTTC. Residues: CASRVGLAGMKTQYF.

V usage is TRBV6-5 and J usage is TRBJ2-3, with 11 bases that match TRBD1. V was pared by 8 bases and J by 4 bases, with 5 bases of the junction left unmatched. The CDR3 has 14 amino acids. Germline V gene data show CDR1 as MNHEY and CDR2 as SVGAGI. CDR3 nucleotide sequence: TGTGCCAGCTCGGACAGGGGGCAATCAGATACGCAGTATTTT. It specifies CASSDRGQSDTQYF.

The rearrangement uses TRBV6-5 and TRBJ1-1; 7 nucleotides line up with TRBD1. In germline, CDR1 is MNHEY, CDR2 SVGAGI. V was pared by 2 bases and J by 6 bases, with 6 bases of the junction left unmatched. The CDR3 is 14 amino acids. The CDR3 here is CASSYEQGLPEAFF. The CDR3 coding sequence is TGTGCCAGCAGTTACGAACAGGGGCTCCCTGAAGCTTTCTTT.

V usage is TRBV2 and J usage is TRBJ2-3, with 8 bases aligning to TRBD2. Germline values: CDR1 SNHLY, CDR2 FYNNEI. V dropped 7 bases and J dropped 0; count of bases not matched to a gene: 12. This CDR3 contains 17 residues. CDR3 sequence (DNA): TGTGCCAGCACCCCCCCCGGGGGGGCCTGGAGCACAGATACGCAGTATTTT. Its protein is CASTPPGGAWSTDTQYF.

The genes are TRBV2 and TRBJ1-1; the match to TRBD1 covers 7 bases. The trim removed 6 bases at V and 0 bases at J, leaving 7 bases unmatched. The CDR3 has 15 amino acids. The germline gives CDR1 SNHLY, CDR2 FYNNEI. CDR3 DNA: TGTGCCAGCAGGGGACAGAATTTAATGAACACTGAAGCTTTCTTT. It specifies CASRGQNLMNTEAFF.

The gene calls are TRBV21-1 and TRBJ1-3; the D segment call TRBD1 is taken from the table without a DNA check. TRBV21-1 is a pseudogene. The CDR3 sequence is 16 residues long. CDR3 coding DNA: TGTGCCAGCAGCACGGGACACCGCCACTCTGGAAACACCATATATTTT. Encoded protein: CASSTGHRHSGNTIYF.

In DNA form, the CDR3 reads TGTGCCAGCAGCTCCTATCCGAACACTGAAGCTTTCTTT. Amino acids: CASSSYPNTEAFF. This rearrangement joins TRBV5-4 to TRBJ1-1; D call uncertain. The germline V and J ends were trimmed by 3 bases and 1 base, with 7 bases remaining between them. Germline V gene lookup returns CDR1 SGHNT and CDR2 YYREEE (reference sequence). CDR3 length: 13 residues.

The gene calls are TRBV5-1 and TRBJ2-5, with 8 bases identical to TRBD1. Germline V gene data show CDR1 as SGHRS and CDR2 as YFSETQ. The CDR3 consists of 16 residues. The V segment lost 0 bases and the J segment 0 bases; nucleotides outside the gene matches: 4. This CDR3 reads CASSLGQGPDQETQYF. The CDR3 coding sequence is TGCGCCAGCAGCTTGGGACAGGGGCCGGACCAAGAGACCCAGTACTTC.

The J gene is TRBJ1-1, the V gene TRBV9; weak D call: TRBD1 (6 bases). The CDR3 sequence is 16 residues long. CDR1 and CDR2 from the germline V gene are SGDLS and YYNGEE. Trimming took off 4 bases at V and 1 base at J, with 17 bases between the two ends. The DNA for the CDR3 is TGTGCCAGCAGCCATAGGACAGCCTCTGGGAACACTGAAGCTTTCTTT. Translation: CASSHRTASGNTEAFF.

The V call is TRBV15, the J call TRBJ2-4; D possibly corresponds to TRBD1 (7 bases). The ends were cut back, 5 bases at V and 0 bases at J, with 17 bases in the middle. Germline CDR1 is LNHNV and CDR2 is YYDKDF (reference sequence). The CDR3 spans 17 residues. The CDR3 region is CATSGEGQGGAKNIQYF. The CDR3 DNA reads as TGTGCCACCAGCGGCGAAGGGCAGGGGGGAGCCAAAAACATTCAGTACTTC.

This chain uses TRBV10-3 with TRBJ2-7; TRBD1 matches at 8 bases. The CDR3 consists of 16 residues. V shed 3 bases, J shed 0 bases, and the junction held 7 bases outside the gene matches. Germline CDR1 ENHRY, CDR2 SYGVKD. This CDR3 reads CAISETGQEPSYEQYF. The CDR3 DNA reads TGTGCCATCAGTGAAACGGGACAGGAACCCTCCTACGAGCAGTACTTC.

This sequence joins TRBV19 and TRBJ1-1; 8 bases agree with TRBD1. The germline V gene has CDR1 LNHDA and CDR2 SQIVND (reference sequence). The CDR3 runs to 14 residues. Trimming cost V 6 bases and J 0 bases; bases outside gene matches: 3. The DNA of the CDR3 is TGTGCCAGTAGGTGGACAGGGATGAACACTGAAGCTTTCTTT. It encodes CASRWTGMNTEAFF.

This clone has just one count. The V call is TRBV19, the J call TRBJ2-7; a weak D match, TRBD2 (5 bases). CDR1 and CDR2 (germline): LNHDA, SQIVND (reference sequence). The CDR3 is made up of 14 amino acids. V lost 5 bases and J lost 2, with 13 bases in between. For the CDR3, the DNA is TGTGCCAGTAGTGGTCAGAACGGGGCCTACGAGCAGTACTTC. Translating it yields CASSGQNGAYEQYF.

The rearrangement links TRBV10-3 to TRBJ1-2; 12 bases are shared with TRBD1. V gave up 5 bases and J gave up 8 bases; unmatched junction bases: 3. Germline CDR1 and CDR2: ENHRY and SYGVKD. This CDR3 region has 13 residues. CDR3 loop: CAISRDRGQGYTF. The CDR3 bases are TGTGCCATCAGTCGGGACAGGGGGCAAGGCTACACCTTC.

The rearrangement uses TRBV11-2 and TRBJ1-1; TRBD1 might be the D (5 bases). Germline loops: CDR1 SGHAT, CDR2 FQNNGV. There are 15 residues in the CDR3. Trimming removed 1 base from V and 6 bases from J, with 15 bases in between. CDR3 coding DNA: TGTGCCAGCAGCTTAGGAGGGACTCCGCTCGCTGAAGCTTTCTTT. Residues: CASSLGGTPLAEAFF.

The chain joins TRBV6-5 to TRBJ1-5; D call uncertain. Germline loops: CDR1 MNHEY, CDR2 SVGAGI. Trimming took off 0 bases at V and 7 bases at J, with 7 bases between the two ends. The CDR3 has 13 residues. The CDR3 is CASSYSGRQPQHF. DNA for the CDR3: TGTGCCAGCAGTTACTCGGGCCGACAGCCCCAGCATTTT.

The V gene is TRBV7-3, the J gene TRBJ1-3, with D tentatively TRBD1 (5 bases). Germline lookup yields CDR1 SGHTA and CDR2 FQGTGA. This CDR3 is 16 amino acids long. The V end lost 2 bases, the J end lost 3 bases, and 14 bases lay between the germline ends. As DNA, the CDR3 is TGTGCCAGCAGCTTAGTGGGGGGATGGTTTGGAAACACCATATATTTT. This gives the protein CASSLVGGWFGNTIYF.

The chain uses TRBV4-1 and TRBJ2-7; 7 bases fit TRBD1. Germline-derived CDR1 and CDR2 are MGHRA and YSYEKL. There are 13 residues in the CDR3. V trimming: 4 bases; J trimming: 7 bases; junction bases outside the gene matches: 7. The CDR3 DNA sequence: TGCGCCAGCAGCCCGACAGGGCTGGGGGAGCAGTACTTC. Translated: CASSPTGLGEQYF.

This chain uses TRBV7-9 with TRBJ1-2; TRBD1 is a possible D gene (6 bases). The CDR3 extends over 14 amino acids. CDR1 and CDR2 (germline): SEHNR, FQNEAQ (reference sequence). V shed 6 bases and J shed 6 bases, with 17 bases lying between them. CDR3 nucleotides: TGTGCCAGCAGACCAGGGCGGGGGGCGGATGGCTACACCTTC. Protein: CASRPGRGADGYTF.